This T cell receptor (beta chain) derives from a study of technical replicates of blood from a handful of donors. Using immunoSEQ multiplex PCR, the repertoire was profiled, and TCRdb retains in-frame clones only, with some absent. Of about 71,000 clones listed, roughly 90% are singletons. Germline values: CDR1 SQVTM, CDR2 ANQGSEA. This CDR3 is 17 amino acids long. Losses at the gene ends were 5 bases for V and 4 bases for J; bases not matched to a gene: 14. This TCR was recovered from a human donor in good health. Some clones in this sample may be carry-over from other donors' samples. The sequenced sample consisted of PBMCs. V and J are TRBV29-1 and TRBJ2-2; 9 nucleotides match TRBD2. CDR3 DNA: TGCAGCGTTTCCGGGGGGCCAGCGGGAGGACTCACCGGGGAGCTGTTTTTT. Translating gives CSVSGGPAGGLTGELFF.